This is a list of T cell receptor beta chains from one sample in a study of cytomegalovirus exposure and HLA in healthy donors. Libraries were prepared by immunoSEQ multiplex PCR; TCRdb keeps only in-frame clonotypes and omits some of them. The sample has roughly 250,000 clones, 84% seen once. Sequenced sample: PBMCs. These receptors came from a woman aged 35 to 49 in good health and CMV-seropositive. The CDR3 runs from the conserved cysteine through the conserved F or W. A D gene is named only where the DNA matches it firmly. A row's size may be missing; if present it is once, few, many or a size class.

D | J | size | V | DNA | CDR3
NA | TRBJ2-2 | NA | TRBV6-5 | TGTGCCTGCCGGGGGAGGAACACCGGGGAGCTGTTTTTT | CACRGRNTGELFF
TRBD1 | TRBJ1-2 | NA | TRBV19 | TGTGCCAGTAGGCTGGGACAGGGGTGGTTCGGCTACACCTTC | CASRLGQGWFGYTF
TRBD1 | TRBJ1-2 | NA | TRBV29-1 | TGCAGCGGCCGACAGGGGACAGGGGGCTACACCTTC | CSGRQGTGGYTF
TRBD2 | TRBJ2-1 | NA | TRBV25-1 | TGTGCCAGCAGTGAACGTTGGCTAGCGGTCTACAATGAGCAGTTCTTC | CASSERWLAVYNEQFF
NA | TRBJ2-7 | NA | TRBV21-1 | TGTGCCAGCAGCACGAGGACAGGGCCTCTTTATACCTCCTACGAGCAGTACTTC | CASSTRTGPLYTSYEQYF
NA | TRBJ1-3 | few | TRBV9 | TGTGCCAGCAGCATGTTAGGGGCCGGAAACACCATATATTTT | CASSMLGAGNTIYF
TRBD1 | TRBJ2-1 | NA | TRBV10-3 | TGTGCCATCAGTCCGGGACAGACCTACAATGAGCAGTTCTTC | CAISPGQTYNEQFF
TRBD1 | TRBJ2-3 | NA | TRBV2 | TGTGCCAGCAGTGGGGACAGGGGGCCGGGGGGCACAGATACGCAGTATTTT | CASSGDRGPGGTDTQYF
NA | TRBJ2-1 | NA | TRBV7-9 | TGTGCCAGCAGTAAACTAGGGCGGAGCTCCTACAATGAGCAGTTCTTC | CASSKLGRSSYNEQFF
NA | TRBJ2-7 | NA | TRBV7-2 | TGTGCCAGCAGCTCTGTTTACGAGCAGTACTTC | CASSSVYEQYF
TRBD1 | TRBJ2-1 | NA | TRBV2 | TGTGCCAGCAAGGTAGGGACAGGGGGCTACAATGAGCAGTTCTTC | CASKVGTGGYNEQFF
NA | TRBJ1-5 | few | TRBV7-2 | TGTGCCAGCAGCTTTGAGGGGGTTCAGCCCCAGCATTTT | CASSFEGVQPQHF
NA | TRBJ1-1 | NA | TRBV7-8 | TGTGCCAGCAGCTCTACCCCAGACGGAGGAGCTTTCTTT | CASSSTPDGGAFF
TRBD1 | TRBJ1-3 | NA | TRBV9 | TGTGCCAGCAGCGCGGGACAGGGTACTTACACCATATATTTT | CASSAGQGTYTIYF
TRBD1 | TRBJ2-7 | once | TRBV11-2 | TGTGCCAGCAGCTGGGGCCCGGGACAGGGTGCTAACGAGCAGTACTTC | CASSWGPGQGANEQYF
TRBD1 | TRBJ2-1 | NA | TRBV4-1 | TGCGCCAGCAGCTCACATTCCGGGACAGGACCCAATGAGCAGTTCTTC | CASSSHSGTGPNEQFF
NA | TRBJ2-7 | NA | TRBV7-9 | TGTGCCAGCAGCTTCTACCCTGGCGAGCAGTACTTC | CASSFYPGEQYF
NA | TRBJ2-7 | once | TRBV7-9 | TGTGCCAGCAGGCGAGACTCCTACGAGCAGTACTTC | CASRRDSYEQYF
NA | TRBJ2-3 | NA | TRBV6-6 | TGTGCCAGCAGCAAGGAGAGGGCGGCAGATACGCAGTATTTT | CASSKERAADTQYF
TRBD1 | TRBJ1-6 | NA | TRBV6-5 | TGTGCCAGCAGTTACACAGGGGGCGAGAGAAATTCACCCCTCCACTTT | CASSYTGGERNSPLHF
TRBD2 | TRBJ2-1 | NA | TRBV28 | TGTGCCAGCAGTGGTTATGCGGGAGCTTACAATGAGCAGTTCTTC | CASSGYAGAYNEQFF
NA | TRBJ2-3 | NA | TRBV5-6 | TGTGCCAGCAGAGCCCTCACTCTGTGGGAGGCAGATACGCAGTATTTT | CASRALTLWEADTQYF
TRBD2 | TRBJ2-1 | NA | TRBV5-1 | TGCGCCAGCAGCTCCCCGGGACTAGCGGGGGGAGGGCAGTTCTTC | CASSSPGLAGGGQFF
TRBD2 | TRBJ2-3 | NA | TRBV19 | TGTGCCAGTAGTAGGACTAGTAATCTGGGCACAGATACGCAGTATTTT | CASSRTSNLGTDTQYF
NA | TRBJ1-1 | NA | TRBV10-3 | TGTGCCATCATGAAGGCGGAGAACACTGAAGCTTTCTTT | CAIMKAENTEAFF
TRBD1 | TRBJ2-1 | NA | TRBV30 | TGTGCCTGGAGTGTACAGGGGTCCTACAATGAGCAGTTCTTC | CAWSVQGSYNEQFF
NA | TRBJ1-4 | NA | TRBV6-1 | TGTGCCAGCAGATTGCGGGAAAAACTGTTTTTT | CASRLREKLFF
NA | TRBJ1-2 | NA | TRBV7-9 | TGTGCCAGCCCGCCGGGGGATAGCTATGGCTACACCTTC | CASPPGDSYGYTF
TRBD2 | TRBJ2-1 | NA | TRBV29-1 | TGCAGCGTTGATCTGGCTAGCGGGAGATACAATGAGCAGTTCTTC | CSVDLASGRYNEQFF
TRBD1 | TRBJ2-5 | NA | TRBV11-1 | TGTGCCAGTAAATCGGACAGGTCCCAAGAGACCCAGTACTTC | CASKSDRSQETQYF
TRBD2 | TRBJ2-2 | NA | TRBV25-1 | TGTACCAGCACGGCTAGCGGGTCGGTGAACACCGGGGAGCTGTTTTTT | CTSTASGSVNTGELFF
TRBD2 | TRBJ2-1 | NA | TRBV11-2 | TGTGCCAGCAGCTTCCCAGCGGGAGGTATCAATGAGCAGTTCTTC | CASSFPAGGINEQFF
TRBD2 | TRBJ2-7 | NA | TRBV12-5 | TGTGCTAGTGGTTGGGGGACTAGCGGGAGGCTTTACGAGCAGTACTTC | CASGWGTSGRLYEQYF
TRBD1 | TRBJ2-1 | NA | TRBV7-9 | TGTGCCAGCAGCTGGGGACAGGGGGCCTACAATGAGCAGTTCTTC | CASSWGQGAYNEQFF
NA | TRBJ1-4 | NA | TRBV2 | TGTGCCAGCAGTATGGGCCGAACTAATGAAAAACTGTTTTTT | CASSMGRTNEKLFF
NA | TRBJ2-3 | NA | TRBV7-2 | TGTGCCAGCAGCTTAGTGGGAGGCGGAGATACGCAGTATTTT | CASSLVGGGDTQYF
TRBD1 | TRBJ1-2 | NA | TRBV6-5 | TGTGCCAGCCGAACGGACAGGGATCATTATGGCTACACCTTC | CASRTDRDHYGYTF
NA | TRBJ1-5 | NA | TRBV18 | TGTGCCAGCTCACCCGGCAATCAGCCCCAGCATTTT | CASSPGNQPQHF
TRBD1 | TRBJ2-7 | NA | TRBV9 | TGTGCCAGCAGCCCTTCCCAAACAGGGGCGCACGAGCAGTACTTC | CASSPSQTGAHEQYF
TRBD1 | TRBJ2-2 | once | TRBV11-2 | TGTGCCAGCAGCTTAGAGGACAGGGGGTCCGGGGAGCTGTTTTTT | CASSLEDRGSGELFF
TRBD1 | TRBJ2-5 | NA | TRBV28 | TGTGCCAGCAGTCCTGAACGACAGGGGACGTACCAAGAGACCCAGTACTTC | CASSPERQGTYQETQYF
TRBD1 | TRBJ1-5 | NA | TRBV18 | TGTGCCAGCTCAACCGGACCTCCGGGACAGGGCAATCAGCCCCAGCATTTT | CASSTGPPGQGNQPQHF
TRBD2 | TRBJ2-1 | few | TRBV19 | TGTGCCAGTAGTCCCAGTTTTAGCGGGATGCACAACAATGAGCAGTTCTTC | CASSPSFSGMHNNEQFF
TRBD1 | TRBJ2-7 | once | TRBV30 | TGTGCCTGGAGTGTAGGGACAGCAGCCAGGTACGAGCAGTACTTC | CAWSVGTAARYEQYF
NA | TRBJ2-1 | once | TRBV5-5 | TGTGCCAGCAGTCTCGACACCCTCCTTCCCAATGAGCAGTTCTTC | CASSLDTLLPNEQFF
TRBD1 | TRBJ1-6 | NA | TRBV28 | TGTGCCAGCAGATCCGGACAGGGGGCTCATTCACCCCTCCACTTT | CASRSGQGAHSPLHF
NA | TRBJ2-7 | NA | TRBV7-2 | TGTGCCAGCAGTCCAAAGGGCGGCGACAGCACCTACGAGCAGTACTTC | CASSPKGGDSTYEQYF
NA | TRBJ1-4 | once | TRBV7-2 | TGTGCCAGCAGCCCGACAGCAACTAATGAAAAACTGTTTTTT | CASSPTATNEKLFF
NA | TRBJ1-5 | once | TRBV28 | TGTGCCAGCAGTCCTGCCCTAGGGGCCAATCAGCCCCAGCATTTT | CASSPALGANQPQHF
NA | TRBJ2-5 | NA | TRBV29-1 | TGCAGCGTTGAAGGCCAGGGTCGCGGAGAAGAGACCCAGTACTTC | CSVEGQGRGEETQYF
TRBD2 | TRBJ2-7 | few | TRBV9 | TGTGCCAGCAGCGTAGCGGCTAGCGGTTCCTACGAGCAGTACTTC | CASSVAASGSYEQYF
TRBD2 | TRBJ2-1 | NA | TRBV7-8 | TGTGCCAGCAGGCTGGGGACTAGCGGGTTCAATGAGCAGTTCTTC | CASRLGTSGFNEQFF
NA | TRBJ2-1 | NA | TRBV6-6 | TGTGCCAGCAGTTCCGTTGGCCCGCTGCAGTTCTTC | CASSSVGPLQFF
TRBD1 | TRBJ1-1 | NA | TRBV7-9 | TGTGCCAGCAGCCTTAATTACGCCCGGGACAGGGAACCTGAAGCTTTCTTT | CASSLNYARDREPEAFF
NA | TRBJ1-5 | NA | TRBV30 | TGTGCCTGGAGTGTGGGGGCTAGGAGCAATCAGCCCCAGCATTTT | CAWSVGARSNQPQHF
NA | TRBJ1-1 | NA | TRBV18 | TGTGCCAGCTCAAGCGTAATGAACACTGAAGCTTTCTTT | CASSSVMNTEAFF
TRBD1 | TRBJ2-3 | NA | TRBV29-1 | TGCAGCGGAACCGGGACAGGGGATTCAGATACGCAGTATTTT | CSGTGTGDSDTQYF
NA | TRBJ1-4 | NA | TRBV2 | TGTGCCAGCAGTGAACGGCAGGCTCTTGAAAAACTGTTTTTT | CASSERQALEKLFF
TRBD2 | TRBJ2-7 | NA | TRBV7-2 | TGTGCCAGCAGCTTAGGCGGCGGGAGTATGTACGAGCAGTACTTC | CASSLGGGSMYEQYF
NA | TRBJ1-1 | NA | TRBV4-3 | TGCGCCAGCAGCCAAGAGGGGCAGTCGAACACTGAAGCTTTCTTT | CASSQEGQSNTEAFF